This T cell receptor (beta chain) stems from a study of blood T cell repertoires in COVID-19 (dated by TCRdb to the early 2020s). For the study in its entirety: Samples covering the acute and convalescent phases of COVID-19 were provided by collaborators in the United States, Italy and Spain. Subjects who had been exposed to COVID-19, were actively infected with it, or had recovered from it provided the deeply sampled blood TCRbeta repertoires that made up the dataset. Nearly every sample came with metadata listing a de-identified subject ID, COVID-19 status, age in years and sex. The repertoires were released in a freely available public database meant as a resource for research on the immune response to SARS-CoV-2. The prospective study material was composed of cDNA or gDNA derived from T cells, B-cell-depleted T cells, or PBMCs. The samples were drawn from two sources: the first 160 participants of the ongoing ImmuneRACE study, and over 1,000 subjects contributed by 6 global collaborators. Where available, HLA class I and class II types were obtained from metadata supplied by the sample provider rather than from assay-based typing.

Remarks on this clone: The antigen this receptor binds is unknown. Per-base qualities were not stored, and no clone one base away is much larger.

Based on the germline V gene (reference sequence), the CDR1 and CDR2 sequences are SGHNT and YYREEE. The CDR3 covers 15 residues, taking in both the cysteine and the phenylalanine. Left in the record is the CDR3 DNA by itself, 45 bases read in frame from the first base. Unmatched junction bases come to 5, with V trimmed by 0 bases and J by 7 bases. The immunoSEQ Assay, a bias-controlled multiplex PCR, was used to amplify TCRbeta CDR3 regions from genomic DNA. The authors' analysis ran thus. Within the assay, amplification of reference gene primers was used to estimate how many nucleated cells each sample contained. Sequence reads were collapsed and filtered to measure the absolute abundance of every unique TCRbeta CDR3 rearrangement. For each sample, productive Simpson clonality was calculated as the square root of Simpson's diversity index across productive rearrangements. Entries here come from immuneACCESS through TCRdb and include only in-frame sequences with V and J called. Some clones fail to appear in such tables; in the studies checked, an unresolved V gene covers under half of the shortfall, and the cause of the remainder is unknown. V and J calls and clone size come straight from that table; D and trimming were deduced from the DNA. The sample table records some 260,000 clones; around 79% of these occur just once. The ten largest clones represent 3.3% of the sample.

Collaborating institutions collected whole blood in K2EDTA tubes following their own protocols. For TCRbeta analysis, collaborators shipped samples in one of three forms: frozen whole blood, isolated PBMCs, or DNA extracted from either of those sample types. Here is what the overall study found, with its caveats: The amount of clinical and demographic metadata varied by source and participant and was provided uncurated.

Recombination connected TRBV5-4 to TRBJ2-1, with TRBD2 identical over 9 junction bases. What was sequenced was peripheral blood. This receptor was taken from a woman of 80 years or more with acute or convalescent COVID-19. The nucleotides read TGTGCCAGCAGCTTGGCTAGCGGGATGGGGAATGAGCAGTTCTTC. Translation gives CASSLASGMGNEQFF.